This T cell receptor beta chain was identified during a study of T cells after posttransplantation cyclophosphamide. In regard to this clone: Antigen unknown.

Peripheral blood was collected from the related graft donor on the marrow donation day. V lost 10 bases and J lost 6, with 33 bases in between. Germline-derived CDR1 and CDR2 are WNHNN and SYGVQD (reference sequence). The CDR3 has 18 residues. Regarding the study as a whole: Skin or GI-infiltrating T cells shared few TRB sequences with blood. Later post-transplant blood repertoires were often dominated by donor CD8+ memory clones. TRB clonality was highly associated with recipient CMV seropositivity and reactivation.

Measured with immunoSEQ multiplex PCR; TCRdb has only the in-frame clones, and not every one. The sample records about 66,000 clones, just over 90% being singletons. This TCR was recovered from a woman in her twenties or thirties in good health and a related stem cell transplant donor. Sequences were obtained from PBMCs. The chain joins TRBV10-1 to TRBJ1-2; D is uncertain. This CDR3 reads CATQSPNIRERVRDGYTF. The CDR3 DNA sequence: TGCGCCACCCAAAGCCCGAATATACGGGAAAGGGTTCGGGATGGCTACACCTTC.